The entry that follows covers one T cell receptor (beta chain) sequence. Its antigen is not yet known. There are no base qualities to consult, and no much larger clone falls within one base. Receptor libraries were prepared by the immunoSEQ multiplex PCR assay. For the multiplex PCR, a mixture combining 60 forward primers for TCR Vbeta segments and 13 reverse primers for TCR Jbeta segments was used. The CDR3 region of rearranged TCR beta genes was amplified from genomic DNA by a multiplex PCR assay. The amplified TCR beta libraries were sequenced on the Illumina HiSeq System as 87-base-pair reads. In the source study's methods: In a later analysis, some 80 million unique TCR beta chains were counted across the 500 to 850 repertoires, and roughly 11 million of these chains were shared by at least two donors. A nearest-neighbor algorithm error-corrected the raw reads and collapsed the reads into unique sequences, merging closely related sequences to remove PCR and sequencing errors. Alignment of CDR3 sequences to IMGT reference sequences was used to assign V, D and J gene segments. Each retained sequence needed at least a six-nucleotide match to both a V gene segment and a J gene segment. Rearrangements were called productive when the CDR3 lacked stop codons and stayed in frame with V and J; all others were non-productive. CDR3 was defined by IMGT convention, running from the second conserved V-encoded cysteine to the conserved J-encoded phenylalanine. The earlier analysis of roughly 590 of the donors excluded sequences that lacked an unambiguous match to a single V gene segment. In an earlier analysis of roughly 500 of the donors, V segments were called functional above 56.7% productive rearrangements and were called segregating when the between-donor standard deviation exceeded 5%. A statistical classification framework was built for diagnosing cytomegalovirus status from the catalog of TCR beta chain sequences. In a later analysis, V and J genes were assigned by comparing TCR nucleotide sequences against IMGT/GENE-DB human TR gene sequences. A later analysis assigned CDR3 sequences and most-parsimonious VDJ recombination scenarios with the TCRdist pipeline. In a later analysis, each TCR beta chain was defined by its CDR3 amino acid sequence together with its V-gene family, and reads lacking a unique V-gene family were excluded. As a way to deal with suspected cross-contamination and a sequencing artifact, a later analysis dropped roughly 600 nucleotide sequences that were highly shared and had low generation probability. A later analysis calculated a clonal expansion index for each public chain from normalized within-repertoire ranks of inferred template counts. A later analysis computed generation probabilities with a VDJ recombination model fitted to out-of-frame rearrangements, and checked the results against IGoR. In a later analysis, TCR-TCR, TCR-HLA and TCR-CMV co-occurrence was scored with hypergeometric tests, and a repertoire-size bias correction was applied to TCR pairs. False discovery rates were estimated in a later analysis by permuting HLA or CMV assignments 20 times. A later analysis grouped co-occurring TCRs with DBSCAN, adding TCRdist sequence similarity when clustering within HLA-allele-positive subsets. For co-occurrence clustering, repertoires with fewer than 30,000 or more than 120,000 public chains were excluded, along with roughly five repertoires with anomalous nucleotide sharing. Entries here come from immuneACCESS through TCRdb and include only in-frame sequences with V and J called. Some clones fail to appear in such tables; in the studies checked, an unresolved V gene covers under half of the shortfall, and the cause of the remainder is unknown. D and trimming come from the DNA, and the V and J calls and clone size come from that table. Counted in this sample were 160,000 or so clones; 70% to 85% of them appeared once. The ten largest clones take up roughly 2% of the sample.

Via the germline V gene, CDR1 is SGHTA and CDR2 FQGNSA. From the cysteine through the phenylalanine, the CDR3 covers 14 amino acids. Just CDR3 DNA is preserved here, 42 bases in frame from base 1. Germline trimming amounts to 5 bases on V and 7 bases on J, with 3 as the count of junction bases outside the gene matches. The cohort consisted of 600 to 750 healthy bone marrow donors. At the time of sampling, every cohort member was nominally healthy, though immune exposures that went unrecorded were likely present. The donor was CMV seronegative and was included in the group of around 320 seronegative cohort members. A peripheral blood sample was provided by each donor, and peripheral blood mononuclear cells were used for TCR beta sequencing. The Qiagen DNeasy Blood Extraction Kit was used to extract genomic DNA from the blood cell samples. This sample was included in a study of cytomegalovirus exposure and HLA in healthy donors (dated by TCRdb to 2015 to 2018). About the study as a whole: According to an earlier analysis of a few hundred of the donors, 200 million or so T cells yielded roughly 100 million unique TCR beta sequences and 276 Gb of sequence data. Across approximately 400 genotyped donors of the cohort, an average of approximately 200,000 unique TCR beta nucleotide sequences per donor were sequenced, and around 19% of those sequences were non-productive. In a later analysis, previously published TCR beta repertoires from 666 donors were re-analyzed and high-resolution HLA genotyping was added so that TCR occurrence patterns could be studied. In a later genetic analysis, genome-wide SNP genotypes for about 55% of the roughly 670 donors were used, and that subset was treated as a discovery cohort. Every discovery cohort repertoire had been produced on one sequencing platform. HLA typing included class I and class II loci at four-digit resolution. Roughly five DR-DQ haplotypes were handled as single units for association and clustering, since linkage in the cohort was strong. In an earlier analysis of a few hundred of the donors, high-throughput TCR beta sequencing was used to judge whether each TCR beta V gene segment behaved as functional or pseudogenic. To predict cytomegalovirus infection status, the study brought together high-throughput TCR immunosequencing, statistical association of individual TCRs with disease status, and machine learning. Rather than drawing on any new phenotypic data, the later analysis identified candidate immune exposures from TCR beta sequences and the way those sequences occurred across donors. Typing coverage varied by locus: about 620-640 donors for A, B, C, DRB1 and DQB1; approximately 500 for DQA1; 606 for DPA1; about 450 for DPB1. Besides the first cohort of hundreds of subjects, a separate validation cohort made up of 120 different subjects was used. Among the roughly 400 genotyped donors, around 81% belonged to the genetic ancestry cluster associated with self-reported Caucasian donors. An early release covering over 500 HLA-typed donors comprised roughly 300 gigabases of sequencing data and tens of millions of unique TCR sequences. The study was designed to test whether signatures of past pathogen exposure could be identified by cataloging public T cell receptors. The study profiled the T cell repertoires of 550 to 700 subjects by immunosequencing and related them to cytomegalovirus serostatus. Donor age, sex, ethnicity and CMV serostatus were compiled together with the repertoire data.

What the authors observed across the whole study: The study listed approximately 150 TCR beta chains as associated with cytomegalovirus. The sequencing pipeline was judged likely to have produced a cluster of highly shared sequence variants as a technical artifact. According to a later analysis, TCR association rates differed among HLA loci, with DRB1 alleles showing the most associated TCRs and HLA-C alleles showing the fewest. The authors suggested that the approach could potentially be generalized to other disease states and immunological phenotypes. A later analysis associated about 17,000 TCR beta sequences with specific HLA alleles at a false discovery rate of 0.05. A further reported finding was that TCR beta sequences accurately predicted the HLA-A and HLA-B alleles for most subjects in the first cohort. Immune exposure information for the cohort was limited to CMV serostatus. This cohort had only TCR beta chains sequenced, and the lack of alpha or paired-chain data limited which features could be detected. A few of the identified cytomegalovirus-associated TCR beta chains were confirmed in vitro to be specific for cytomegalovirus antigens. According to a later genetic analysis, donors in an Asian-associated ancestry cluster had fewer N-insertions in productive TCRs than the approximately 670-donor mean. Sequencing depth was assumed to be roughly uniform across donors in the presence/absence analyses, though that assumption may not hold. In a later analysis, HLA-associated TCR beta chains showed more clonal expansion and lower generation probabilities than non-associated chains that were equally common. A later analysis reported that several top co-occurrence clusters appeared linked to parvovirus B19, influenza, CMV and Epstein-Barr virus. Cytomegalovirus status was reported to be diagnosed by the classifier with high specificity and sensitivity in both the original and validation cohorts. When HLA alleles, especially DR and DQ, strongly co-occurred, TCR associations were difficult to assign to individual alleles. Broadly in line with IMGT annotations, most TCR beta V segments showed up in productive rearrangements about 87% or about 30% of the time in an earlier analysis of 587 of the donors. Correlated functional status among segregating V segments might be attributable to linkage disequilibrium, but an unknown experimental factor could not be ruled out. Across donors, most TCR sequences were observed very rarely, whereas some public TCRs were present in many individuals. A later genetic analysis associated a missense DCLRE1C variant with V-gene and J-gene trimming of TCR beta chains, and an independent cohort replicated the association. Because some donors lacked HLA typing at each locus, the association tests relied only on the typed subset. According to a later analysis, most CMV-associated TCR beta chains appeared to be HLA-restricted, and the HLA associations seemed to be driven largely by CMV exposure. Because the 87-base-pair reads could not distinguish some IMGT-functional V segments, including TRBV6-2 and TRBV6-3, those segments were excluded. The earlier analysis of about 600 of the donors excluded 15 to 20 rarely observed V segments, including chromosome 9 orphons, because counts were too low.

This TCR was recovered from a man aged 35 to 55 in good health and CMV-seronegative. The chain couples TRBV7-2 to TRBJ2-7; the junction holds 15 bases that match TRBD2. Material: PBMCs. The base sequence is TGTGCCAGCAGCCTCGGACTAGCGGGAGGGGAGCAGTACTTC. This codes for CASSLGLAGGEQYF.